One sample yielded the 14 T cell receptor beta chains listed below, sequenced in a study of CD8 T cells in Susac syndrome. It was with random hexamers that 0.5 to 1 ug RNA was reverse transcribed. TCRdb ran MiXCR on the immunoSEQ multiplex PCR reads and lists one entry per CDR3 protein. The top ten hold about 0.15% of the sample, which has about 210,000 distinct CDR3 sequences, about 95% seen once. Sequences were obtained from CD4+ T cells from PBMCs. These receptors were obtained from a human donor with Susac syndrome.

The CDR3 region has the DNA TGCAGTGCCGAGAGGGAGGAGGATAACTATGGCTACACCTTC. Translated, it gives CSAEREEDNYGYTF. The rearrangement links TRBV20-1 to TRBJ1-2; no firm D call. Germline V lookup: CDR1 DFQATT, CDR2 SNEGSKA (reference sequence). The CDR3 is 14 amino acids. Trimming shortened V by 6 bases and J by 1 base, and 15 bases separated the two germline ends.

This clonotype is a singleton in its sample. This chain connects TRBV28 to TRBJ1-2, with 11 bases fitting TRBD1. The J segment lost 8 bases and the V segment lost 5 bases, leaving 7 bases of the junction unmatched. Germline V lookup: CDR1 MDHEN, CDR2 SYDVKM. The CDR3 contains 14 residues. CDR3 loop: CASSLGQGAQGYTF. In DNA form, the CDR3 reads TGTGCCAGCAGTCTCGGACAGGGGGCGCAAGGCTACACCTTC.

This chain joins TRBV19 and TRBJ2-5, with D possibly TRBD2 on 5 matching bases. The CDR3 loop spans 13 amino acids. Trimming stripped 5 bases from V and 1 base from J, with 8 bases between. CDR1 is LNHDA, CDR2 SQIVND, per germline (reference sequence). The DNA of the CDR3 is TGTGCCAGTAGTTCCGGACTCCAAGAGACCCAGTACTTC. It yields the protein CASSSGLQETQYF.

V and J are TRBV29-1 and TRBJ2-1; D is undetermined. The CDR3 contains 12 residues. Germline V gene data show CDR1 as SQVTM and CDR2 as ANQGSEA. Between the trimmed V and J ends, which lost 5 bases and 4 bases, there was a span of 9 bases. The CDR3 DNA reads TGCAGCGTTAATGGGTGGTACAATGAGCAGTTCTTC. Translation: CSVNGWYNEQFF.

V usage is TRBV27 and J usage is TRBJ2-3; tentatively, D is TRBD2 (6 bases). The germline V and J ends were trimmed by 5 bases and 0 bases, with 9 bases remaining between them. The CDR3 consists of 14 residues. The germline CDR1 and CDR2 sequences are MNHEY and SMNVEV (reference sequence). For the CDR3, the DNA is TGTGCCAGCAGTCGACTAGGTAGCACAGATACGCAGTATTTT. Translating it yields CASSRLGSTDTQYF.

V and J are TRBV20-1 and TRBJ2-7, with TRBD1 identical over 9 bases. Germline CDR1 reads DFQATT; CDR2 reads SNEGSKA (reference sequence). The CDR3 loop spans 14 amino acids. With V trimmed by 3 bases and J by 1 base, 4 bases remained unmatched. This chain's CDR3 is CSASGQGRSYEQYF. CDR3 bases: TGCAGTGCTAGCGGACAGGGGCGTTCCTACGAGCAGTACTTC.

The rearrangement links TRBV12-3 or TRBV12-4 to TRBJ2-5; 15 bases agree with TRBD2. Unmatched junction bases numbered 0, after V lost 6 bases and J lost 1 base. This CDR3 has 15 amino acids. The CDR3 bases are TGTGCCAGCAGGGGACTAGCGGGGGGCCAAGAGACCCAGTACTTC. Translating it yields CASRGLAGGQETQYF.

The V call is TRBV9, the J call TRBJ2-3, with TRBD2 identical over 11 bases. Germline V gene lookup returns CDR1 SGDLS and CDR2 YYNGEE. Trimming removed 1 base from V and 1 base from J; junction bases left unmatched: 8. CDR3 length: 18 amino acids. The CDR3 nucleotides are TGTGCCAGCAGCGTAACTAGCGGGGGCGCGCTGGGCACAGATACGCAGTATTTT. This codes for CASSVTSGGALGTDTQYF.

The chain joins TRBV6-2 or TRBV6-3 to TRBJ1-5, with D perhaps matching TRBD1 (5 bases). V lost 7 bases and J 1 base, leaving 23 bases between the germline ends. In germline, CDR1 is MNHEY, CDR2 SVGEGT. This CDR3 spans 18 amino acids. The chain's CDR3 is CASTDHQRGDGSNQPQHF. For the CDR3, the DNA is TGTGCCAGCACAGATCATCAGCGGGGGGACGGCAGCAATCAGCCCCAGCATTTT.

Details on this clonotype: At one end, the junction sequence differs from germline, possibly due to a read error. CDR3 amino acids: CSVEDRDSF. The CDR3 DNA follows: TGCAGCGTTGAAGATCGGGACAGCTTC. The chain combines TRBV29-1 with TRBJ1-2, with 7 bases lining up with TRBD1. Per the germline V gene, CDR1 is SQVTM and CDR2 is ANQGSEA. This CDR3 region has 9 residues. The variable domain in full, with the rest retrieved from reference TRBV29-1 and TRBJ1-2, is SAVISQKPSRDICQRGTSLTIQCQVDSQVTMMFWYRQQPGQSLTLIATANQGSEATYESGFVIDKFPISRPNLTFSTLTVSNMSPEDSSIYLCSVEDRDSFGSGTRLTVV.

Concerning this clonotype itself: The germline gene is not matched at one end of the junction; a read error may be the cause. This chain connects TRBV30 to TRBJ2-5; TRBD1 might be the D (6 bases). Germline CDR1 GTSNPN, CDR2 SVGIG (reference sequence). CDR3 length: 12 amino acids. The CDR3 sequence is CVWSRGQETQYF. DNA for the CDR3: TGTGTCTGGAGCAGGGGCCAAGAGACCCAGTACTTC.

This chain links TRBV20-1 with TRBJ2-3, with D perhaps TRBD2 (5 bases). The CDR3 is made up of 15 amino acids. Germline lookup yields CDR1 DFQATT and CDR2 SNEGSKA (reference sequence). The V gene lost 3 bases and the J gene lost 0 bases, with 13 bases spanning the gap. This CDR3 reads CSASRPGSSTDTQYF. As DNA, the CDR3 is TGCAGTGCTAGTCGTCCGGGGTCTAGCACAGATACGCAGTATTTT.

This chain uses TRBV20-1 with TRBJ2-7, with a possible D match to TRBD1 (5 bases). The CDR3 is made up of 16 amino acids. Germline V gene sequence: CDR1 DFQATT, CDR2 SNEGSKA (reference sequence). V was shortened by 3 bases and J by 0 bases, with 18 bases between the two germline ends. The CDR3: CSASPLTGPSSYEQYF. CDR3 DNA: TGCAGTGCTAGTCCCCTCACAGGCCCGAGCTCCTACGAGCAGTACTTC.

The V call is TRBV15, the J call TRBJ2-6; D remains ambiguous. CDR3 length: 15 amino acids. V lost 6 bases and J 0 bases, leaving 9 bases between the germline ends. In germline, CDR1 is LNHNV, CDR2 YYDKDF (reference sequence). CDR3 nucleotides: TGTGCCACCAGGCGTTGGCCCTCTGGGGCCAACGTCCTGACTTTC. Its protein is CATRRWPSGANVLTF.